The 10 T cell receptor beta chains listed next were all sequenced from one sample in a study of shared clonotypes between healthy human individuals. Produced via immunoSEQ multiplex PCR; TCRdb's table is partial and in-frame only. The sample holds about 680,000 clones, approximately 74% seen once. Sequenced: memory CD4+ T cells sorted from blood. Sample subset: CD45RA-negative fraction. The receptors were sampled from a woman aged 30 to 39 in good health.

J is TRBJ2-7 and V is TRBV27, with 7 bases identical to TRBD2. V was pared by 6 bases and J by 5 bases, with 13 bases of the junction left unmatched. The CDR3 runs 15 residues. Germline loops: CDR1 MNHEY, CDR2 SMNVEV (reference sequence). This chain's CDR3 is CASSLPGGGVNEQYF. The DNA for the CDR3 is TGTGCCAGCAGCCTACCCGGTGGGGGGGTCAACGAGCAGTACTTC.

This clone was detected many times. The V gene is TRBV15, the J gene TRBJ2-5, with D perhaps matching TRBD2 (6 bases). CDR1 is LNHNV and CDR2 is YYDKDF in the germline V gene (reference sequence). The length of the CDR3 is 15 residues. Trimming removed 7 bases at V and 2 bases at J, with 17 bases between. CDR3 amino acids: CATTPGTGDQETQYF. As DNA, the CDR3 is TGTGCCACCACCCCAGGGACGGGAGATCAAGAGACCCAGTACTTC.

This CDR3 is CASSYADWTSGNYNEQFF. The DNA of the CDR3 is TGTGCCAGCAGCTACGCCGATTGGACTAGCGGGAACTACAATGAGCAGTTCTTC. This chain links TRBV7-9 with TRBJ2-1; TRBD2 matches at 12 bases. The CDR3 runs to 18 residues. The trim removed 4 bases at V and 3 bases at J, leaving 10 bases unmatched. Germline V gene sequence: CDR1 SEHNR, CDR2 FQNEAQ (reference sequence). Full variable domain (missing parts from reference TRBV7-9 and TRBJ2-1): DTGVSQNPRHKITKRGQNVTFRCDPISEHNRLYWYRQTLGQGPEFLTYFQNEAQLEKSRLLSDRFSAERPKGSFSTLEIQRTEQGDSAMYLCASSYADWTSGNYNEQFFGPGTRLTVL.

Details on this clone: This specimen includes other DNA sequences encoding the same CDR3. This chain connects TRBV7-9 to TRBJ2-2; the D is unclear. This CDR3 is 15 amino acids long. CDR1 is SEHNR, CDR2 FQNEAQ, per germline (reference sequence). V gave up 2 bases and J gave up 0 bases, with 7 bases separating them. CDR3 sequence reads: CASSLISSNTGELFF. CDR3 coding DNA: TGTGCCAGCAGCTTAATTTCCTCGAACACCGGGGAGCTGTTTTTT.

This clone was observed a handful of times. The chain recombines TRBV2 with TRBJ2-1; D not resolved. The CDR3 totals 13 residues. Trimming took off 2 bases at V and 12 bases at J, with 14 bases between the two ends. Per germline, CDR1 SNHLY and CDR2 FYNNEI. The CDR3 coding sequence is TGTGCCAGCAGTGAACGACTTACAGCCGGGCAGTTCTTC. It translates to CASSERLTAGQFF.

The chain carries TRBV6-4 and TRBJ1-3; no reliable D call. The germline CDR1 and CDR2 sequences are MRHNA and SNTAGT. The CDR3 spans 15 residues. The ends were cut back, 6 bases at V and 0 bases at J, with 12 bases in the middle. This CDR3 is CASRRTANSGNTIYF. Written as DNA, the CDR3 is TGTGCCAGCAGGAGGACCGCCAACTCTGGAAACACCATATATTTT.

In its sample, this clone was seen once. This sequence joins TRBV28 and TRBJ1-3, with 10 bases that match TRBD1. The length of the CDR3 is 17 residues. Germline V gene data show CDR1 as MDHEN and CDR2 as SYDVKM. J was trimmed by 2 bases and V by 7 bases; bases with no gene match: 11. The CDR3 DNA is TGTGCCAGCACCTCGGGGACAGGGGCGTCGGCTGGAAACACCATATATTTT. It specifies CASTSGTGASAGNTIYF.

Written as DNA, the CDR3 is TGTGCCAGCAGCTCAAGACTCGCAGATACGCAGTATTTT. Amino acids: CASSSRLADTQYF. The chain combines TRBV7-3 with TRBJ2-3, with unresolved D. Per germline, CDR1 SGHTA and CDR2 FQGTGA. The ends were cut back, 4 bases at V and 4 bases at J, with 9 bases in the middle. The length of the CDR3 is 13 residues.

The chain employs TRBV12-1 and TRBJ2-3; the D segment call TRBD2 is taken from the table without a DNA check. TRBV12-1 is described as a pseudogene. This CDR3 comprises 13 residues. The CDR3 spells CASTRLGTDTQYF. CDR3 sequence (DNA): TGTGCCAGCACCCGACTCGGCACAGATACGCAGTATTTT.

The rearrangement joins TRBV11-2 to TRBJ2-5; tentatively, D is TRBD1 (6 bases). The CDR3 is made up of 13 amino acids. V shed 4 bases and J shed 5 bases, with 11 bases lying between them. The germline V gene encodes CDR1 SGHAT and CDR2 FQNNGV. Written as DNA, the CDR3 is TGTGCCAGCAGCTCAGGGGTCCGGGAGACCCAGTACTTC. Residues: CASSSGVRETQYF.